The source of this T cell receptor beta chain is a study of blood T cell repertoires in COVID-19. In the study overall: Samples of COVID-19 (acute and convalescent) were obtained from the United States, Italy and Spain. In each case, the material was cDNA or gDNA derived from T cells, B-cell-depleted T cells, or PBMCs.

The V gene lost 2 bases and the J gene lost 6 bases, with 8 bases spanning the gap. The CDR3 sequence is 12 residues long. The V gene's germline CDR1 is KGHSH and CDR2 LQKENI. Per the study methods: Amplification with reference gene primers provided the estimates of nucleated cell counts. The data were produced by immunoSEQ multiplex PCR, yet TCRdb's version contains in-frame clones alone and is incomplete. For V, J and clone size, that table is used; D and trimming come from the DNA. Of hundreds of thousands of clones detected, 70% to 85% appear once; the ten largest clones hold roughly 10%. Sequencing was carried out using peripheral blood. This receptor was taken from an elderly man with acute or convalescent COVID-19. The chain links TRBV18 to TRBJ2-7, with TRBD2 as a possible D gene (5 bases). CDR3 coding DNA: TGTGCCAGCTCACCAGAGGGATCCGAGCAGTACTTC. Protein product: CASSPEGSEQYF.